This TCR beta chain appears in the sequencing data of a study of cytomegalovirus exposure and HLA in healthy donors. The PCR made use of 60 Vbeta and 13 Jbeta primers. Profiled with immunoSEQ multiplex PCR; TCRdb holds only in-frame clones, not every one. The sample gives under 150,000 clones, around four fifths of which show up once; roughly 3.4% is in the top ten. Study conclusions and caveats: Further analysis, carried out later, found HLA-associated TCR beta chains more clonally expanded than equally common other chains. Around 18,000 TCR beta sequences were associated with HLA alleles at 0.05 false discovery rate in a later analysis.

CDR1 and CDR2 from the germline V gene are KGHSH and LQKENI. V dropped 3 bases and J dropped 4; count of bases not matched to a gene: 5. The CDR3 extends over 15 amino acids. About this clone: Its antigen is not known.

The rearrangement uses TRBV18 and TRBJ2-5; 10 bases map to TRBD1. Sequencing was carried out using PBMCs. This TCR came from a male donor in good health and CMV-seronegative. CDR3 sequence (DNA): TGTGCCAGCTCACCTCGACAGGGGGCAGGAGAGACCCAGTACTTC. Translation: CASSPRQGAGETQYF.